These 27 T cell receptor beta chains originate from one sample sequenced in a study of cytomegalovirus exposure and HLA in healthy donors. With 60 Vbeta and 13 Jbeta primers, the PCR was carried out. The method was immunoSEQ multiplex PCR; TCRdb's version includes in-frame clones alone and lacks a portion of them. The sample gives tens of thousands of clones, 65% to 85% of which show up once; approximately 8% is in the top ten. What was sequenced was PBMCs. Every receptor here comes from a man aged 55 to 70 in good health and CMV-seronegative.

V gene TRBV4-1 combines with J gene TRBJ1-5, with D possibly being TRBD1 (5 bases). V lost 5 bases to trimming and J lost 6 bases, with 17 bases between them. Germline V gene data show CDR1 as MGHRA and CDR2 as YSYEKL. The CDR3 runs 15 residues. CDR3 sequence: CASSKIGATGQPQHF. As DNA, the CDR3 is TGCGCCAGCAGCAAAATTGGGGCCACTGGTCAGCCCCAGCATTTT.

This chain uses TRBV7-2 with TRBJ2-1, with TRBD2 matching over 7 bases. After removal of 3 bases from V and 3 bases from J, the junction contained 5 bases not matched to a gene. The CDR3 covers 15 residues. The V gene's germline CDR1 is SGHTA and CDR2 FQGNSA. In nucleotides, the CDR3 is TGTGCCAGCAGCTTTAGCGGGCCCCTCTACAATGAGCAGTTCTTC. This encodes CASSFSGPLYNEQFF.

The chain uses TRBV11-3 and TRBJ1-1, with TRBD1 matching 10 bases. The V gene end was trimmed by 5 bases and the J gene end by 1 base; junction bases not matched to a gene: 13. This CDR3 is built from 18 residues. Germline V CDR1 and CDR2: SGHNT, YENEEA. CDR3 sequence (DNA): TGTGCCAGCAGCCCCTATGGACAGGGGGAGTGCGGGAACACTGAAGCTTTCTTT. Its translation: CASSPYGQGECGNTEAFF.

V and J are TRBV9 and TRBJ2-2; 8 positions match TRBD1. Trimming took 4 bases from V and 8 from J; bases not matched to a gene: 7. CDR1 and CDR2 (germline): SGDLS, YYNGEE. This CDR3 region has 14 residues. The chain's CDR3 is CASSTTGAQGELFF. DNA of the CDR3: TGTGCCAGCAGCACGACAGGGGCGCAAGGGGAGCTGTTTTTT.

The rearrangement uses TRBV7-2 and TRBJ1-5, with 12 nucleotides matching TRBD1. The V segment lost 2 bases and the J segment 6 bases; nucleotides outside the gene matches: 5. The CDR3 extends over 16 amino acids. Germline CDR1 SGHTA, CDR2 FQGNSA. CDR3 loop: CASSLFGTGGGQPQHF. In nucleotides, the CDR3 is TGTGCCAGCAGCTTATTCGGGACAGGGGGCGGTCAGCCCCAGCATTTT.

The J gene is TRBJ2-3, the V gene TRBV2; D is perhaps TRBD2 (6 bases). The ends were cut back, 6 bases at V and 5 bases at J, with 15 bases in the middle. This CDR3 has 14 amino acids. The V gene's germline CDR1 is SNHLY and CDR2 FYNNEI. The CDR3 DNA reads TGTGCCAGCAGGGAGGGAAGCTATCAAGATACGCAGTATTTT. Translating gives CASREGSYQDTQYF.

This chain uses TRBV27 with TRBJ1-5; D is possibly TRBD1 (5 bases). Trimming removed 4 bases at V and 9 bases at J, with 13 bases between. The CDR3 covers 13 residues. CDR1 MNHEY and CDR2 SMNVEV come from the germline V gene (reference sequence). CDR3 residues: CASSSPRAWPQHF. In nucleotides, the CDR3 is TGTGCCAGCAGTTCCCCCAGGGCGTGGCCCCAGCATTTT.

The chain employs TRBV7-2 and TRBJ2-5, with 9 positions matching TRBD2. This CDR3 contains 15 residues. Germline V gene data show CDR1 as SGHTA and CDR2 as FQGNSA. J gave up 5 bases and V 2 bases, and 6 bases lay outside the gene matches. The CDR3 bases are TGTGCCAGCAGCTTACTGGCGGGGGGGCTTGAGACCCAGTACTTC. Its protein product is CASSLLAGGLETQYF.

The CDR3 sequence: CASRSPQATGRNTEAFF. The DNA of the CDR3 is TGTGCCAGCAGATCCCCTCAAGCGACAGGGCGGAACACTGAAGCTTTCTTT. The chain links TRBV7-2 to TRBJ1-1; 7 bases align to TRBD1. This CDR3 region has 17 residues. The V gene's germline CDR1 is SGHTA and CDR2 FQGNSA. The junction had 14 bases not matched to a gene; V was cut back by 6 bases and J by 1 base.

V and J are TRBV27 and TRBJ1-1, with a possible D match to TRBD1 (5 bases). Trimming left V 5 bases short and J 10 bases short, with 11 bases between. Germline CDR1 MNHEY, CDR2 SMNVEV (reference sequence). The CDR3 is 11 residues long. Written as DNA, the CDR3 is TGTGCCAGCAGTGGCGGGAGGGGAGCTTTCTTT. Translated: CASSGGRGAFF.

The genes are TRBV10-2 and TRBJ2-7, with 8 bases aligning to TRBD2. This CDR3 has 17 residues. Germline CDR1 reads WSHSY; CDR2 reads SAAADI. The V segment lost 1 base and the J segment 4 bases; nucleotides outside the gene matches: 12. The CDR3 DNA reads as TGCGCCAGCAGTGAGTGGCAACTTCAGCGGGAGCCATACGAGCAGTACTTC. Protein product: CASSEWQLQREPYEQYF.

This clone appeared once. The chain uses TRBV11-2 and TRBJ2-3; 7 positions agree with TRBD1. CDR3 length equals 15 residues. Germline V gene lookup returns CDR1 SGHAT and CDR2 FQNNGV. The V gene end was trimmed by 5 bases and the J gene end by 3 bases; junction bases not matched to a gene: 8. CDR3 sequence reads: CASSPGQVETDTQYF. The CDR3 bases are TGTGCCAGCAGCCCCGGACAGGTGGAAACAGATACGCAGTATTTT.

This clone was seen only once. The rearrangement joins TRBV19 to TRBJ1-5, with D possibly matching TRBD1 (6 bases). The CDR3 has 14 amino acids. The germline V and J ends were trimmed by 11 bases and 0 bases, with 14 bases remaining between them. The germline gives CDR1 LNHDA, CDR2 SQIVND (reference sequence). The CDR3 spells CAGARGNSNQPQHF. In DNA, the CDR3 is TGTGCCGGGGCCAGGGGAAATAGCAATCAGCCCCAGCATTTT. The full variable domain, its missing parts supplied by reference TRBV19 and TRBJ1-5, is DGGITQSPKYLFRKEGQNVTLSCEQNLNHDAMYWYRQDPGQGLRLIYYSQIVNDFQKGDIAEGYSVSREKKESFPLTVTSAQKNPTAFYLCAGARGNSNQPQHFGDGTRLSIL.

V is TRBV27 and J is TRBJ2-7; unclear D gene. CDR1 and CDR2 from the germline V gene are MNHEY and SMNVEV (reference sequence). With 6 bases removed from V and 0 bases from J, the gap between germline ends came to 15 bases. This CDR3 spans 15 amino acids. The DNA for the CDR3 is TGTGCCAGCAGCCGATTGAGTACTCACTCCTACGAGCAGTACTTC. It translates to CASSRLSTHSYEQYF.

This chain uses TRBV6-1 with TRBJ2-1; the D is unclear. Germline assignment: CDR1 MNHNS and CDR2 SASEGT. Trimming shortened V by 7 bases and J by 0 bases, and 10 bases separated the two germline ends. The CDR3 is made up of 14 amino acids. CDR3 residues: CASIYLGSYNEQFF. In nucleotides, the CDR3 is TGTGCCAGCATATATCTCGGCTCCTACAATGAGCAGTTCTTC.

About this clone: A junction boundary mismatches the germline segment, possibly from a read error. The rearrangement uses TRBV5-4 and TRBJ2-7, with TRBD2 as a possible D gene (7 bases). Germline V gene data show CDR1 as SGHNT and CDR2 as YYREEE (reference sequence). The CDR3 runs to 16 residues. The CDR3 region has the DNA TGTGCCCGCAGAAAGGGGGGGCTGGGAACCTCCTACGAGCAGTACTTC. Translating it yields CARRKGGLGTSYEQYF.

The rearrangement links TRBV28 to TRBJ2-1; maybe TRBD2 (5 bases). CDR3 size: 16 residues. Looked up from germline, CDR1 is MDHEN and CDR2 is SYDVKM. V was shortened by 11 bases and J by 0 bases, with 20 bases between the two germline ends. DNA of the CDR3: TGTGCCCTCCTTGTTGGTAGCGTAAGCTCCTACAATGAGCAGTTCTTC. Translation: CALLVGSVSSYNEQFF.

This clone is a singleton in its sample. The rearrangement joins TRBV5-8 to TRBJ2-5; 9 bases match TRBD1. The end of the DNA fits TRBJ2-7 better, so the J call may be wrong. Germline V gene data show CDR1 as SGHTS and CDR2 as YDEGEE. The CDR3 has 15 amino acids. CDR3 protein: CASRPRDRVPYEQYF. As DNA, the CDR3 is TGTGCCAGCAGGCCCCGGGACAGGGTGCCCTACGAGCAGTACTTC.

The gene calls are TRBV5-6 and TRBJ1-1; possibly TRBD1 for D (5 bases). The CDR3 is 14 amino acids. Germline-derived CDR1 and CDR2 are SGHDT and YYEEEE. The V end lost 2 bases, the J end lost 1 base, and 9 bases lay between the germline ends. The CDR3 coding sequence is TGTGCCAGCAGCTTTTTAGGACAGAACACTGAAGCTTTCTTT. This codes for CASSFLGQNTEAFF.

The chain combines TRBV7-2 with TRBJ2-7, with 9 bases lining up with TRBD2. V lost 5 bases to trimming and J lost 4 bases; unmatched junction nucleotides: 3. The germline V gene has CDR1 SGHTA and CDR2 FQGNSA. The CDR3 is 13 residues long. The CDR3 bases are TGTGCCAGCAGCCGACTAGCGGAATACGAGCAGTACTTC. Amino acids: CASSRLAEYEQYF.

The chain carries TRBV5-1 and TRBJ2-5, with 9 bases lining up with TRBD1. The J call may be incorrect, as the DNA end agrees better with TRBJ2-7. Germline CDR1 is SGHRS and CDR2 is YFSETQ. CDR3 length: 15 residues. CDR3 sequence (DNA): TGCGCCAGCGGGCCGGGACAGGGAATTTCCTACGAGCAGTACTTC. This codes for CASGPGQGISYEQYF.

V gene TRBV9 combines with J gene TRBJ1-5; D gene uncertain. CDR3 length: 13 residues. The V end lost 0 bases, the J end lost 3 bases, and 4 bases lay between the germline ends. Germline V gives CDR1 SGDLS, CDR2 YYNGEE. In DNA, the CDR3 is TGTGCCAGCAGCGTAGCTCCCAATCAGCCCCAGCATTTT. Translation: CASSVAPNQPQHF.

The chain has TRBV28 and TRBJ2-5; 10 bases map to TRBD2. The CDR3 spans 18 residues. CDR1 and CDR2 (germline): MDHEN, SYDVKM. V was clipped by 8 bases and J by 4 bases; unmatched bases: 19. The CDR3 nucleotides are TGTGCCAGCCGGGGGGCTAGCGGGAGCTTGTGGAGGCGAGAGACCCAGTACTTC. It codes for CASRGASGSLWRRETQYF.

This chain links TRBV6-1 with TRBJ1-4; 8 positions agree with TRBD1. The CDR3 consists of 18 residues. J was trimmed by 1 base and V by 4 bases; bases with no gene match: 11. From germline, CDR1 is MNHNS and CDR2 SASEGT. Here the CDR3 reads CASSGVGTGRLTNEKLFF. CDR3 DNA sequence: TGTGCCAGCAGTGGGGTGGGGACAGGAAGATTAACTAATGAAAAACTGTTTTTT.

The chain couples TRBV19 to TRBJ2-5; 10 nucleotides line up with TRBD1. Germline V gene sequence: CDR1 LNHDA, CDR2 SQIVND (reference sequence). J lost 1 base, V lost 9 bases, and 11 bases had no gene match. The CDR3 has 16 residues. For the CDR3, the DNA is TGTGCCAGCCGGGACAGGGGATCGTCAAGCCAAGAGACCCAGTACTTC. Translating gives CASRDRGSSSQETQYF.

CDR3 amino acids: CAWSADRASYEQYF. The CDR3 DNA is TGTGCCTGGAGTGCCGACAGGGCCTCCTACGAGCAGTACTTC. The rearrangement joins TRBV30 to TRBJ2-7, with 7 bases that match TRBD1. The CDR3 is made up of 14 amino acids. V was clipped by 1 base and J by 0 bases; unmatched bases: 3. Germline V gene data show CDR1 as GTSNPN and CDR2 as SVGIG (reference sequence).

This clone was found once. This rearrangement joins TRBV19 to TRBJ1-2; TRBD1 agrees at 7 bases. With 6 bases clipped from V and 2 bases from J, the junction kept 6 bases outside the gene matches. The CDR3 has 14 amino acids. The germline gives CDR1 LNHDA, CDR2 SQIVND (reference sequence). The CDR3 coding sequence is TGTGCCAGTAGCCGGGACAGCACCAACTATGGCTACACCTTC. This sequence encodes CASSRDSTNYGYTF.